Below, 9 T cell receptor beta chains from the same sample are listed, as sequenced in a study of shared clonotypes between healthy human individuals. Some clones are missing from TCRdb's copy, which holds only in-frame ones; the method was immunoSEQ multiplex PCR. The repertoire holds approximately 940,000 clones, with 60% to 85% as singletons. Specimen: memory CD4+ T cells sorted from blood. The sample's subset: CD45RA-negative fraction. The receptors were sampled from a young man in good health.

As to this clone: Other DNA sequences in this specimen translate into the identical CDR3. V is TRBV5-4 and J is TRBJ2-1; 7 nucleotides line up with TRBD1. Germline V gene lookup returns CDR1 SGHNT and CDR2 YYREEE (reference sequence). V was pared by 0 bases and J by 6 bases, with 0 bases of the junction left unmatched. The CDR3 sequence is 13 residues long. DNA of the CDR3: TGTGCCAGCAGCTTGGGACAGGGCAATGAGCAGTTCTTC. Its protein is CASSLGQGNEQFF.

This chain links TRBV5-1 with TRBJ1-1; 9 bases are a match to TRBD1. CDR3 length equals 16 residues. The germline gives CDR1 SGHRS, CDR2 YFSETQ. V lost 4 bases to trimming and J lost 1 base; unmatched junction nucleotides: 8. Here the CDR3 reads CASSPRQGEGNTEAFF. The CDR3 DNA follows: TGCGCCAGCAGCCCGAGACAGGGGGAGGGGAACACTGAAGCTTTCTTT.

The chain has TRBV6-4 and TRBJ2-3; a possible D gene is TRBD2 (5 bases). The CDR3 has 14 residues. CDR1 MRHNA and CDR2 SNTAGT come from the germline V gene. V lost 3 bases, J lost 1 base, and 8 bases lay in between. CDR3 in DNA: TGTGCCAGCAGTGAGCTTAGCGGCACAGATACGCAGTATTTT. Protein: CASSELSGTDTQYF.

The gene calls are TRBV30 and TRBJ1-5; 8 bases line up with TRBD1. Looked up from germline, CDR1 is GTSNPN and CDR2 is SVGIG (reference sequence). With 2 bases clipped from V and 2 bases from J, the junction kept 5 bases outside the gene matches. This CDR3 has 15 residues. The CDR3 bases are TGTGCCTGGAGTATAGGGACAGGCCGCAATCAGCCCCAGCATTTT. Translating gives CAWSIGTGRNQPQHF.

The rearrangement uses TRBV2 and TRBJ2-7, with D possibly being TRBD1 (5 bases). V was shortened by 6 bases and J by 7 bases, with 16 bases between the two germline ends. The germline gives CDR1 SNHLY, CDR2 FYNNEI. This CDR3 has 13 residues. The CDR3 is CASRDSLLWEQYF. The CDR3 nucleotides read TGTGCCAGCAGAGACAGTCTCTTGTGGGAGCAGTACTTC.

The gene calls are TRBV9 and TRBJ2-2, with 8 positions matching TRBD1. Germline V gene lookup returns CDR1 SGDLS and CDR2 YYNGEE. This CDR3 is built from 17 residues. After removal of 2 bases from V and 5 bases from J, the junction contained 11 bases not matched to a gene. CDR3: CASSVGQGWMVTGELFF. In DNA, the CDR3 is TGTGCCAGCAGCGTCGGACAGGGATGGATGGTAACCGGGGAGCTGTTTTTT. Using reference TRBV9 and TRBJ2-2 for the parts outside the CDR3, the full variable domain is DSGVTQTPKHLITATGQRVTLRCSPRSGDLSVYWYQQSLDQGLQFLIQYYNGEERAKGNILERFSAQQFPDLHSELNLSSLELGDSALYFCASSVGQGWMVTGELFFGEGSRLTVL.

The chain recombines TRBV5-1 with TRBJ2-6; 8 bases line up with TRBD1. Germline lookup yields CDR1 SGHRS and CDR2 YFSETQ. This CDR3 comprises 17 residues. The V gene end was trimmed by 4 bases and the J gene end by 2 bases; junction bases not matched to a gene: 8. The CDR3 sequence: CASSRGETGAGANVLTF. The CDR3 nucleotides are TGCGCCAGCAGCCGGGGAGAGACAGGGGCTGGGGCCAACGTCCTGACTTTC.

This clone has only a few counts. The CDR3 region is CSFKDSSYEQYF. DNA of the CDR3: TGCAGCTTCAAGGACAGTTCCTACGAGCAGTACTTC. The V and J genes are TRBV29-1 and TRBJ2-7; D is possibly TRBD1 (6 bases). CDR3 length: 12 residues. V was clipped by 8 bases and J by 1 base, with 12 bases between them. The germline gives CDR1 SQVTM, CDR2 ANQGSEA.

The chain has TRBV20-1 and TRBJ2-5, with D perhaps given as TRBD1 or TRBD2 (5 bases each). CDR3 length equals 11 residues. V was trimmed by 0 bases and J by 10 bases, leaving 9 bases between them. Germline-derived CDR1 and CDR2 are DFQATT and SNEGSKA (reference sequence). In nucleotides, the CDR3 is TGCAGTGCTAGAGATATTGGGGGCCAGTACTTC. It codes for CSARDIGGQYF.